A selection of T cell receptor beta chains follows, all from one sample in a study of cytomegalovirus exposure and HLA in healthy donors. Profiling relied on immunoSEQ multiplex PCR, and the TCRdb table lists in-frame clones only, not all of them. The data contain about 120,000 clones, 74% of them seen just once; the ten biggest clones take up less than 4%. Input material: PBMCs. These receptors came from a man aged 35 to 55 in good health and CMV-seropositive. CDR3s include the opening cysteine and the closing phenylalanine or tryptophan. The order of the fields is V gene, J gene, clone size, D gene, CDR3 DNA, CDR3 protein. A D gene is named only where the DNA matches it firmly. The size of a clone is reported for some rows only, either as once, few or many, or as a class for expanded clones.

v_gene: TRBV15
j_gene: TRBJ2-7
abundance: few
d_gene: TRBD2
CDR3nt: TGTGCCACCAGCAGAGATAAGGGGACGGCTAGCGGGTCCTACGAGCAGTACTTC
CDR3aa: CATSRDKGTASGSYEQYF

v_gene: TRBV28
j_gene: TRBJ2-7
abundance: once
d_gene: NA
CDR3nt: TGTGCCAGCAGTTTAGTTGGCTTAAGGGGCTACGAGCAGTACTTC
CDR3aa: CASSLVGLRGYEQYF

v_gene: TRBV7-2
j_gene: TRBJ1-5
abundance: NA
d_gene: NA
CDR3nt: TGTGCCAGCAGCAAAATCACAGGGATGAATCAGCCCCAGCATTTT
CDR3aa: CASSKITGMNQPQHF

v_gene: TRBV7-2
j_gene: TRBJ2-2
abundance: NA
d_gene: TRBD1
CDR3nt: TGTGCCAGCAGCTCACGACAGGGGGCACCAACCGGGGAGCTGTTTTTT
CDR3aa: CASSSRQGAPTGELFF

v_gene: TRBV5-1
j_gene: TRBJ2-2
abundance: NA
d_gene: TRBD1
CDR3nt: TGCGCCAGCAGCTTGAGGGTGGGGACAGGAGACACCGGGGAGCTGTTTTTT
CDR3aa: CASSLRVGTGDTGELFF

v_gene: TRBV6-5
j_gene: TRBJ2-3
abundance: NA
d_gene: NA
CDR3nt: TGTGCCAGCAGCTACGGGACTCCTCCTAGCACAGATACGCAGTATTTT
CDR3aa: CASSYGTPPSTDTQYF

v_gene: TRBV27
j_gene: TRBJ2-6
abundance: NA
d_gene: NA
CDR3nt: TGTGCCAGCAGGTCAGCAGGGGTCAACGTCCTGACTTTC
CDR3aa: CASRSAGVNVLTF

v_gene: TRBV5-4
j_gene: TRBJ2-7
abundance: NA
d_gene: TRBD1
CDR3nt: TGTGCCAGCAGCCTCCGGGACAGGGGGCATCTCGAGCAGTACTTC
CDR3aa: CASSLRDRGHLEQYF

v_gene: TRBV30
j_gene: TRBJ2-2
abundance: NA
d_gene: TRBD1
CDR3nt: TGTGCCTGGAGTGGCAGGGGGCCCAACACCGGGGAGCTGTTTTTT
CDR3aa: CAWSGRGPNTGELFF

v_gene: TRBV7-6
j_gene: TRBJ2-7
abundance: NA
d_gene: TRBD1
CDR3nt: TGTGCCAGCAGCTTACTGGGACAGGGCTACGAGCAGTACTTC
CDR3aa: CASSLLGQGYEQYF

v_gene: TRBV30
j_gene: TRBJ1-5
abundance: NA
d_gene: NA
CDR3nt: TGTGCCTGGAGAGACAGGCGTTATAGCAATCAGCCCCAGCATTTT
CDR3aa: CAWRDRRYSNQPQHF

v_gene: TRBV5-6
j_gene: TRBJ1-1
abundance: NA
d_gene: NA
CDR3nt: TGTGCCAGCAGCTTGGCAGGGAACTCTCGTAAGAACACTGAAGCTTTCTTT
CDR3aa: CASSLAGNSRKNTEAFF

v_gene: TRBV18
j_gene: TRBJ2-2
abundance: few
d_gene: TRBD1
CDR3nt: TGTGCCAGCTCACCACGGGACAGGGGGGCGACCGGGGAGCTGTTTTTT
CDR3aa: CASSPRDRGATGELFF

v_gene: TRBV4-2
j_gene: TRBJ2-6
abundance: few
d_gene: NA
CDR3nt: TGTGCCAGCAGCCAAGCATCAACATCTGGGGCCAACGTCCTGACTTTC
CDR3aa: CASSQASTSGANVLTF

v_gene: TRBV27
j_gene: TRBJ2-2
abundance: NA
d_gene: NA
CDR3nt: TGTGCCAGCAGACAACCACAGGGATCCGCCGGGGAGCTGTTTTTT
CDR3aa: CASRQPQGSAGELFF

v_gene: TRBV19
j_gene: TRBJ2-7
abundance: few
d_gene: TRBD1
CDR3nt: TGTGCCAGTAGATCGATGACAGGGGATAGCTACGAGCAGTACTTC
CDR3aa: CASRSMTGDSYEQYF